The subject of this entry is one TCR beta chain. This sample is drawn from a study of blood T cell repertoires in COVID-19. The wider study: In each case, the material was cDNA or gDNA derived from T cells, B-cell-depleted T cells, or PBMCs.

J lost 3 bases, V lost 5 bases, and 6 bases had no gene match. This CDR3 is built from 14 residues. Germline assignment: CDR1 GTSNPN and CDR2 SVGIG (reference sequence). In the authors' methods: Reference gene primer amplification gave estimated nucleated cell counts. Sequenced by immunoSEQ multiplex PCR; TCRdb stores in-frame clones only, minus some. Clone size and V and J calls were adopted from that table, with D and trimming inferred from the DNA. Here the sample spans 150,000 or so clones, about three quarters being singletons. V and J are TRBV30 and TRBJ2-1; 8 bases are shared with TRBD1. Source material: peripheral blood. This sequence was found in a woman over 75 with active or convalescent COVID-19. CDR3 nucleotide sequence: TGTGCCTGGGAGACAGGGGCGGGCTACAATGAGCAGTTCTTC. Its protein is CAWETGAGYNEQFF.